The T cell receptor (beta chain) described here comes from a study of T cells in Graves' hyperthyroidism and ophthalmopathy. The overall study: Peripheral blood draws took place at initial diagnosis, ahead of any treatment.

Regarding this clonotype: Its antigen is undetermined.

There were TCR beta CDR3 regions amplified from RNA transcripts. First-round RT-PCR of the TCR CDR3 relied on the HTBI primer set. TCRdb re-analysed the multiplex PCR reads in MiXCR, keeping a single row per CDR3 protein. The sample yields 500,000 to 750,000 distinct CDR3 sequences, over 12% seen once. Trimming took 7 bases from V and 0 from J, leaving 9 bases between them. CDR1 and CDR2 (germline): MNHNS, SASEGT. CDR3 size: 14 residues. Study-level points and caveats: Researchers found most expanded thyroid clonotypes above 0.001 in blood as well.

This clonotype was obtained from a woman between 18 and 29 years old with Graves' ophthalmopathy. This rearrangement joins TRBV6-1 to TRBJ2-2; D is perhaps TRBD2 (6 bases). The sample comprised blood. CDR3: CASTRETNTGELFF. CDR3 nucleotides: TGTGCCAGCACCCGGGAGACGAACACCGGGGAGCTGTTTTTT.